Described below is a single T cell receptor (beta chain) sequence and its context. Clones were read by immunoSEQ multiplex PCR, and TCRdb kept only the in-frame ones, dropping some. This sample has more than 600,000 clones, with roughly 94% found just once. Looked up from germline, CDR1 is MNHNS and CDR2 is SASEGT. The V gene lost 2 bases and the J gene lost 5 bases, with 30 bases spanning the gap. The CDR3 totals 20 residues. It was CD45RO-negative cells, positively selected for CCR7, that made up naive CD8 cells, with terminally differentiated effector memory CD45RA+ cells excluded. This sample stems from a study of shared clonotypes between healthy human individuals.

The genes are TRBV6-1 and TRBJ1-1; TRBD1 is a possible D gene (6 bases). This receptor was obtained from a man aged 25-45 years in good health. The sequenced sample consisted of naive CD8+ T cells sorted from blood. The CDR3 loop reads CASSELRASVQPWGQTEAFF. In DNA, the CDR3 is TGTGCCAGCAGTGAACTCCGGGCCTCAGTGCAGCCCTGGGGACAAACTGAAGCTTTCTTT.